The present entry profiles one TCR beta chain with its context. The sample belongs to a study of blood T cell repertoires in COVID-19. For the study at large: Both acute and convalescent COVID-19 samples were obtained from the United States, Italy and Spain. From T cells, B-cell-depleted T cells, or PBMCs came the material, which was cDNA or gDNA.

Measured with immunoSEQ multiplex PCR; TCRdb has only the in-frame clones, and not every one. The sample yields roughly 65,000 clones, roughly 80% seen once. The V and J ends lost 5 bases and 1 base respectively, with 12 bases between them. Germline-derived CDR1 and CDR2 are SEHNR and FQNEAQ (reference sequence). CDR3 length equals 14 residues. The sequencing input was peripheral blood. The TCR comes from a human donor in a cohort sampled during active COVID-19. The rearrangement joins TRBV7-9 to TRBJ2-7; a possible D gene is TRBD1 (6 bases). CDR3 protein: CASSPRTASYEQYF. The CDR3, as DNA: TGTGCCAGCAGCCCCCGGACAGCGTCCTACGAGCAGTACTTC.